The rows below give T cell receptor beta chains drawn from one sample of a study of cytomegalovirus exposure and HLA in healthy donors. TCRdb keeps only in-frame clones here, not all; method: immunoSEQ multiplex PCR. The sample's table shows 95,000 to 150,000 clones. What was sequenced was PBMCs. The receptors originated from a middle-aged man in good health and CMV-seronegative. Both conserved end residues are part of each CDR3. The order of the fields is clone size, V gene, D gene, J gene, CDR3 DNA, CDR3 protein. The D gene is left open where the match is weak. Clone size appears in some rows only: once, few, many, or a class for an expanded clone.

abundance: NA; v_gene: TRBV5-4; d_gene: TRBD2; j_gene: TRBJ2-3; CDR3nt: TGTGCCAGCAGCCGTAGCGGGAGCGGCACAGATACGCAGTATTTT; CDR3aa: CASSRSGSGTDTQYF
abundance: NA; v_gene: TRBV7-9; d_gene: NA; j_gene: TRBJ2-3; CDR3nt: TGTGCCAGCAGCCGCCAGAGTGCGGGTTCTAGCACAGATACGCAGTATTTT; CDR3aa: CASSRQSAGSSTDTQYF
abundance: NA; v_gene: TRBV30; d_gene: NA; j_gene: TRBJ1-1; CDR3nt: TGTGCCTGGAGTAAGGGGGGGGGCACTGAAGCTTTCTTT; CDR3aa: CAWSKGGGTEAFF
abundance: NA; v_gene: TRBV28; d_gene: NA; j_gene: TRBJ1-1; CDR3nt: TGTGCCAGCAGTTTATGGGGAGGGGCGCGGAACACTGAAGCTTTCTTT; CDR3aa: CASSLWGGARNTEAFF
abundance: NA; v_gene: TRBV7-2; d_gene: TRBD2; j_gene: TRBJ2-3; CDR3nt: TGTGCCAGCAGCCAGAGGCGGTTCGGTAGCGGGGGATGGGCGTATTTT; CDR3aa: CASSQRRFGSGGWAYF
abundance: NA; v_gene: TRBV10-3; d_gene: TRBD1; j_gene: TRBJ2-2; CDR3nt: TGTGCCATCCCCGGGACAGGGGGCCTAGGGAGCACCGGGGAGCTGTTTTTT; CDR3aa: CAIPGTGGLGSTGELFF
abundance: NA; v_gene: TRBV7-8; d_gene: NA; j_gene: TRBJ2-1; CDR3nt: TGTGCCAGCAGCTCTCTGCTAGGGGGCTCCTACAATGAGCAGTTCTTC; CDR3aa: CASSSLLGGSYNEQFF
abundance: NA; v_gene: TRBV7-9; d_gene: NA; j_gene: TRBJ1-1; CDR3nt: TGTGCCAGCAGCTTCAGTAACACTGAAGCTTTCTTT; CDR3aa: CASSFSNTEAFF
abundance: NA; v_gene: TRBV2; d_gene: NA; j_gene: TRBJ2-1; CDR3nt: TGTGCCAGCCTTGTGCAGGGATCCTACAATGAGCAGTTCTTC; CDR3aa: CASLVQGSYNEQFF
abundance: NA; v_gene: TRBV9; d_gene: TRBD2; j_gene: TRBJ2-7; CDR3nt: TGTGCCAGCAGCGTAAATCACCCGACTAGCGGAAAATACGAGCAGTACTTC; CDR3aa: CASSVNHPTSGKYEQYF
abundance: NA; v_gene: TRBV4-1; d_gene: TRBD2; j_gene: TRBJ2-1; CDR3nt: TGCGCCAGCAGCCAGCGACTAGCGGTTAACAATGAGCAGTTCTTC; CDR3aa: CASSQRLAVNNEQFF
abundance: NA; v_gene: TRBV13; d_gene: TRBD2; j_gene: TRBJ2-7; CDR3nt: TGTGCCAGCAGCTCCTTAGCGGGAGCAGGGTACGAGCAGTACTTC; CDR3aa: CASSSLAGAGYEQYF
abundance: NA; v_gene: TRBV5-1; d_gene: TRBD2; j_gene: TRBJ2-7; CDR3nt: TGCGCCAGCAGCGCGGTTTCAAGCGGGGCCTCCGAGCAGTACTTC; CDR3aa: CASSAVSSGASEQYF
abundance: NA; v_gene: TRBV7-3; d_gene: NA; j_gene: TRBJ2-3; CDR3nt: TGTGCCAGCAGCTTATTCCCGAGGGGACAACCTAGCACAGATACGCAGTATTTT; CDR3aa: CASSLFPRGQPSTDTQYF
abundance: NA; v_gene: TRBV5-4; d_gene: TRBD2; j_gene: TRBJ2-7; CDR3nt: TGTGCCAGCAGCAGGACTAGCGGGAGGGCCCCTCGCGAGCAGTACTTC; CDR3aa: CASSRTSGRAPREQYF
abundance: NA; v_gene: TRBV5-1; d_gene: TRBD1; j_gene: TRBJ2-3; CDR3nt: TGCGCCAGCAGCTCCCTGGCAGGGGGCGCCTCAGATACGCAGTATTTT; CDR3aa: CASSSLAGGASDTQYF
abundance: NA; v_gene: TRBV6-5; d_gene: NA; j_gene: TRBJ1-5; CDR3nt: TGTGCCAGCACATTGTCTAGAGGGAGCAATCAGCCCCAGCATTTT; CDR3aa: CASTLSRGSNQPQHF
abundance: NA; v_gene: TRBV5-1; d_gene: NA; j_gene: TRBJ1-1; CDR3nt: TGCGCCAGCAGCTTGACCGGAGACTTGAACACTGAAGCTTTCTTT; CDR3aa: CASSLTGDLNTEAFF
abundance: NA; v_gene: TRBV10-1; d_gene: NA; j_gene: TRBJ2-3; CDR3nt: TGCGCCAGCAGTGGACACTGCACAGATACGCAGTATTTT; CDR3aa: CASSGHCTDTQYF
abundance: NA; v_gene: TRBV5-1; d_gene: NA; j_gene: TRBJ2-5; CDR3nt: TGCGCCAGCAGCTTGGACAGGGTTGAGACCCAGTACTTC; CDR3aa: CASSLDRVETQYF
abundance: NA; v_gene: TRBV19; d_gene: TRBD2; j_gene: TRBJ2-1; CDR3nt: TGTGCCAGTAGGTCTAGCGGGACTCGGAGCAATGAGCAGTTCTTC; CDR3aa: CASRSSGTRSNEQFF
abundance: NA; v_gene: TRBV6-5; d_gene: NA; j_gene: TRBJ2-7; CDR3nt: TGTGCCAGCAGTTCAGAGACCGGGACTGGTCCCTACGAGCAGTACTTC; CDR3aa: CASSSETGTGPYEQYF
abundance: NA; v_gene: TRBV7-8; d_gene: NA; j_gene: TRBJ2-7; CDR3nt: TGTGCCAGCAGCTCCCTGGGCCTGGGCGAGCAGTACTTC; CDR3aa: CASSSLGLGEQYF
abundance: medium-sized; v_gene: TRBV14; d_gene: NA; j_gene: TRBJ2-1; CDR3nt: TGTGCCAGCAGCCAAGATTGGACAGCCAACAATGAGCAGTTCTTC; CDR3aa: CASSQDWTANNEQFF
abundance: NA; v_gene: TRBV5-5; d_gene: NA; j_gene: TRBJ2-2; CDR3nt: TGTGCCAGCAGCTTGACGACGATACCTGGCGGCGAGAACACCGGGGAGCTGTTTTTT; CDR3aa: CASSLTTIPGGENTGELFF
abundance: NA; v_gene: TRBV28; d_gene: TRBD1; j_gene: TRBJ1-2; CDR3nt: TGTGCCAGCACCCCTATCGGACAGGGGAGCGATGGCTACACCTTC; CDR3aa: CASTPIGQGSDGYTF
abundance: NA; v_gene: TRBV7-9; d_gene: TRBD1; j_gene: TRBJ1-1; CDR3nt: TGTGCCAGCAGCTCCTTAGACAGGGTTGGGGGTCGGGCTGAAGCTTTCTTT; CDR3aa: CASSSLDRVGGRAEAFF
abundance: NA; v_gene: TRBV7-3; d_gene: NA; j_gene: TRBJ1-3; CDR3nt: TGTGCCAGCAGCCCCGTGGGGGGAGCTGGAAACACCATATATTTT; CDR3aa: CASSPVGGAGNTIYF
abundance: NA; v_gene: TRBV10-3; d_gene: TRBD2; j_gene: TRBJ2-7; CDR3nt: TGTGCCATCAGCCGTCCCAGCGGGAGTTACGAGCAGTACTTC; CDR3aa: CAISRPSGSYEQYF
abundance: NA; v_gene: TRBV7-3; d_gene: NA; j_gene: TRBJ2-7; CDR3nt: TGTGCCAGCAGCGCCGGGAGCTCCTACGAGCAGTACTTC; CDR3aa: CASSAGSSYEQYF
abundance: NA; v_gene: TRBV10-1; d_gene: TRBD1; j_gene: TRBJ2-3; CDR3nt: TGCGCCAGCAGTGAGGAGGTAGGGGGCCTCACAGATACGCAGTATTTT; CDR3aa: CASSEEVGGLTDTQYF
abundance: NA; v_gene: TRBV19; d_gene: TRBD2; j_gene: TRBJ2-3; CDR3nt: TGTGCCAGTAGTGTCCTAGCGGGCCAAAGCACAGATACGCAGTATTTT; CDR3aa: CASSVLAGQSTDTQYF
abundance: NA; v_gene: TRBV7-2; d_gene: NA; j_gene: TRBJ2-3; CDR3nt: TGTGCCAGCAGCAAACGGCTAGGGAGGATCGCAGATACGCAGTATTTT; CDR3aa: CASSKRLGRIADTQYF
abundance: NA; v_gene: TRBV27; d_gene: TRBD2; j_gene: TRBJ2-7; CDR3nt: TGTGCCAGCAGTTCTCAGGCTAGCGGGAGCTACGAGCAGTACTTC; CDR3aa: CASSSQASGSYEQYF
abundance: NA; v_gene: TRBV5-4; d_gene: TRBD2; j_gene: TRBJ2-3; CDR3nt: TGTGCCAGCAGCATAGGACTAGCCACAGATACGCAGTATTTT; CDR3aa: CASSIGLATDTQYF
abundance: NA; v_gene: TRBV28; d_gene: NA; j_gene: TRBJ2-5; CDR3nt: TGTGCCAGCAGTTGGGGGGGGCCCCAAGAGACCCAGTACTTC; CDR3aa: CASSWGGPQETQYF
abundance: NA; v_gene: TRBV30; d_gene: NA; j_gene: TRBJ2-2; CDR3nt: TGTGCCTGGAGCAGGGACTCCGGGGAGCTGTTTTTT; CDR3aa: CAWSRDSGELFF
abundance: NA; v_gene: TRBV6-5; d_gene: NA; j_gene: TRBJ1-6; CDR3nt: TGTGCCAGCAGTTACACCATACGGGGTTCACCCCTCCACTTT; CDR3aa: CASSYTIRGSPLHF
abundance: NA; v_gene: TRBV7-9; d_gene: NA; j_gene: TRBJ1-2; CDR3nt: TGTGCCAGCAGCTTAGCCGGGTTCGCTGGCTACACCTTC; CDR3aa: CASSLAGFAGYTF
abundance: NA; v_gene: TRBV10-3; d_gene: TRBD2; j_gene: TRBJ2-3; CDR3nt: TGTGCCATCAGTGAGACCACAGCGGGAGGGATCACAGATACGCAGTATTTT; CDR3aa: CAISETTAGGITDTQYF